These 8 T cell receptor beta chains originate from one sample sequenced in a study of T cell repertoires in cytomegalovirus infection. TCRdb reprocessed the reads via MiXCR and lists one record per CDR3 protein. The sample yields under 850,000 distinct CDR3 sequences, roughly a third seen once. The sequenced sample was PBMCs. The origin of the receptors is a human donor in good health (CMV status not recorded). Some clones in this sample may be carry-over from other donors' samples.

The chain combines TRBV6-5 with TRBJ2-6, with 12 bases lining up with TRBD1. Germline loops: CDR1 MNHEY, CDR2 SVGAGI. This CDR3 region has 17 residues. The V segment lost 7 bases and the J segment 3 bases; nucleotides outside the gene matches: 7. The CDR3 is CASTLGQGARGANVLTF. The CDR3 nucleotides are TGTGCCAGCACCTTGGGACAGGGGGCGCGTGGGGCCAACGTCCTGACTTTC.

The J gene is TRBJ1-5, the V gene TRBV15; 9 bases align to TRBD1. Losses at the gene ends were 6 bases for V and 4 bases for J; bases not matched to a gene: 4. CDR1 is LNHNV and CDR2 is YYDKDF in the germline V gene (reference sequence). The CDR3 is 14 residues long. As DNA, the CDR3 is TGTGCCACCAGAGGGGACAGGGAGAATCAGCCCCAGCATTTT. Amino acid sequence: CATRGDRENQPQHF.

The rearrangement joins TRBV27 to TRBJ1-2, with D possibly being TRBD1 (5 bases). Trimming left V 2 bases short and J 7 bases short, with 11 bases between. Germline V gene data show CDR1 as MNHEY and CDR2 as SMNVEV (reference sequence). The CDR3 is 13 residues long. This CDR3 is CASSLPGSSGYTF. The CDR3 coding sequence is TGTGCCAGCAGTTTACCAGGGAGTAGTGGCTACACCTTC.

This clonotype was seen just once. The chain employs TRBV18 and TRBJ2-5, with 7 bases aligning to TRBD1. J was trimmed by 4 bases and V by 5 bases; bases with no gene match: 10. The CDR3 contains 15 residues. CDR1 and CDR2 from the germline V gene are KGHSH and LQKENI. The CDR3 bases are TGTGCCAGCTCAACACAAAGACAGGGTTCAGAGACCCAGTACTTC. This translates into CASSTQRQGSETQYF.

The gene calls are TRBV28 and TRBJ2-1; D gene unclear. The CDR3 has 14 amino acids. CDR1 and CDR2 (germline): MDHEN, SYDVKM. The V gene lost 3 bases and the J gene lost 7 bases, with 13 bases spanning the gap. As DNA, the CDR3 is TGTGCCAGCAGTTTTGACCCCTGGGGTAATGAGCAGTTCTTC. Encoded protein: CASSFDPWGNEQFF.

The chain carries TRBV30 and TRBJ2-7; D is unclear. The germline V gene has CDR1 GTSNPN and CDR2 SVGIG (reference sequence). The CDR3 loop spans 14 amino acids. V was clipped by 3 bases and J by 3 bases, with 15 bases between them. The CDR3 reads CAWRGLGIDYEQYF. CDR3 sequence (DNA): TGTGCCTGGAGGGGCCTGGGGATAGACTACGAGCAGTACTTC.

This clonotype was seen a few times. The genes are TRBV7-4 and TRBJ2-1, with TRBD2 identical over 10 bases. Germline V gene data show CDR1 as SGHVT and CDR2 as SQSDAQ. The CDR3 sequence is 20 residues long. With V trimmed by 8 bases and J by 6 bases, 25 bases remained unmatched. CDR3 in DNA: TGTGCCAGCTTGAGGTTCTGCGGACTAGCGGCGGACGGAGGGGCCAATGAGCAGTTCTTC. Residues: CASLRFCGLAADGGANEQFF. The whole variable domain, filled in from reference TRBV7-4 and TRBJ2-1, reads GAGVSQSPRYKVAKRGRDVALRCDSISGHVTLYWYRQTLGQGSEVLTYSQSDAQRDKSGRPSGRFSAERPERSVSTLKIQRTEQGDSAVYLCASLRFCGLAADGGANEQFFGPGTRLTVL.

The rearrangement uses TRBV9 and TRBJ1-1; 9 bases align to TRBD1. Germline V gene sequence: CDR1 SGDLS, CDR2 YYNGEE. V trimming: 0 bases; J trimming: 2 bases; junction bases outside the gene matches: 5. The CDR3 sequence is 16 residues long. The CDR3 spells CASSVATGGHNTEAFF. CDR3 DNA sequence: TGTGCCAGCAGCGTAGCTACAGGGGGCCATAACACTGAAGCTTTCTTT.